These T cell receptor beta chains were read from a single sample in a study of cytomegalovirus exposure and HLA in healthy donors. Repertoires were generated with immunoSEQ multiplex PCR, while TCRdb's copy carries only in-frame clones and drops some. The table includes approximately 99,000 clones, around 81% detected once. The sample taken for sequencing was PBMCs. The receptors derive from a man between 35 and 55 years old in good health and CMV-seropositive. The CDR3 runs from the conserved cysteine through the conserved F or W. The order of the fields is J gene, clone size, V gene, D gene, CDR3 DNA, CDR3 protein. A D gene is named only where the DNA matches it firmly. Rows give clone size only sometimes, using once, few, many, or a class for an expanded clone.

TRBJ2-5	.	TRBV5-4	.	TGTGCCAGCGAGGAAGGGGGCGGGACGAAGACAGAGACCCAGTACTTC	CASEEGGGTKTETQYF
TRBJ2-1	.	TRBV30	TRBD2	TGTGCCTGGAGCGGAACAGGGGGACTAGCGGGAGATTACAATGAGCAGTTCTTC	CAWSGTGGLAGDYNEQFF
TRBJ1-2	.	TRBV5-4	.	TGTGCCAGCAGTGGAGCTTATCCTAACTATGGCTACACCTTC	CASSGAYPNYGYTF
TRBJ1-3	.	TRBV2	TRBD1	TGTGCCAGCAGTCCCAGGGGGTTGTCTGGAAACACCATATATTTT	CASSPRGLSGNTIYF
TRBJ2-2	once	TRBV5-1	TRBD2	TGCGCCAGCAGCCCTTTAGCGGGAGGGACCACCGGGGAGCTGTTTTTT	CASSPLAGGTTGELFF
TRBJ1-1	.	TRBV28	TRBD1	TGTGCCAGCATTCAGGGGGCGCGCGCTGAAGCTTTCTTT	CASIQGARAEAFF
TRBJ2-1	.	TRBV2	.	TGTGCCAGCAGTGAGAGTTTTGTCGACAATGAGCAGTTCTTC	CASSESFVDNEQFF
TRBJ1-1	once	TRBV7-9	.	TGTGCCAGCAGCTTAGTATTGAACACTGAAGCTTTCTTT	CASSLVLNTEAFF
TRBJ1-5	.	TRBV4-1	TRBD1	TGCGCCAGCAGCCCGGGACAGGGGGCGCCAGAACAGCCCCAGCATTTT	CASSPGQGAPEQPQHF
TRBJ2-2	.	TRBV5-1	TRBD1	TGCGCCAGCAGCCCCGACAGGGGCATAAACACCGGGGAGCTGTTTTTT	CASSPDRGINTGELFF
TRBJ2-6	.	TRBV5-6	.	TGTGCCAGCAGCTTGGTAGACTCTGGGGCCAACGTCCTGACTTTC	CASSLVDSGANVLTF
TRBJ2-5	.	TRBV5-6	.	TGTGCCAGCAGCCCTCCTCACAGGGGACTTACCGAAGAGACCCAGTACTTC	CASSPPHRGLTEETQYF
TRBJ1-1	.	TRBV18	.	TGTGCCAGCTCACCGGGACAACGAACGCCCTTAAACACTGAAGCTTTCTTT	CASSPGQRTPLNTEAFF
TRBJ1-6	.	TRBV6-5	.	TGTGCCAGCAGTTACACAACCGGGGGGAATTCACCCCTCCACTTT	CASSYTTGGNSPLHF
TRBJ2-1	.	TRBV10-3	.	TGTGCCATCAGTGAGTCGATAGCTCGAAAGAATGAGCAGTTCTTC	CAISESIARKNEQFF
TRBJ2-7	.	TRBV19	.	TGTGCCAGTAGTAGGCGGGACAGTGGCTACGAGCAGTACTTC	CASSRRDSGYEQYF
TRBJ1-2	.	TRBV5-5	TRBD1	TGTGCCAGCAGCCAGACAGGGGTGGGGTATGGCTACACCTTC	CASSQTGVGYGYTF
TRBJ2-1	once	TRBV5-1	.	TGCGCCAGTGCCGAAACTCCCACCTTGCGTAATGAGCAGTTCTTC	CASAETPTLRNEQFF
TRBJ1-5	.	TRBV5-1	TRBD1	TGCGCCAGCAGCCTAGCAGGGGGTCAGCCCCAGCATTTT	CASSLAGGQPQHF
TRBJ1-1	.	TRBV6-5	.	TGTGCCAGCATTGGAAGGAGCACTGAAGCTTTCTTT	CASIGRSTEAFF
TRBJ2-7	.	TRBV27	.	TGTGCCACCAAGGGGCCGCAGGACTACGAGCAGTACTTC	CATKGPQDYEQYF
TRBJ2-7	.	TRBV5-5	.	TGTGCCAGCAGCTATTCCACCCAGGGGAAATCCAACGAGCAGTACTTC	CASSYSTQGKSNEQYF
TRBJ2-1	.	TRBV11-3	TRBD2	TGTGCCAGCAGCGGAAGCGGGGCTACCTACAATGAGCAGTTCTTC	CASSGSGATYNEQFF
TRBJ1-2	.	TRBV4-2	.	TGTGCCAGCAGCCAAGACAGGGGAAACTATGGCTACACCTTC	CASSQDRGNYGYTF